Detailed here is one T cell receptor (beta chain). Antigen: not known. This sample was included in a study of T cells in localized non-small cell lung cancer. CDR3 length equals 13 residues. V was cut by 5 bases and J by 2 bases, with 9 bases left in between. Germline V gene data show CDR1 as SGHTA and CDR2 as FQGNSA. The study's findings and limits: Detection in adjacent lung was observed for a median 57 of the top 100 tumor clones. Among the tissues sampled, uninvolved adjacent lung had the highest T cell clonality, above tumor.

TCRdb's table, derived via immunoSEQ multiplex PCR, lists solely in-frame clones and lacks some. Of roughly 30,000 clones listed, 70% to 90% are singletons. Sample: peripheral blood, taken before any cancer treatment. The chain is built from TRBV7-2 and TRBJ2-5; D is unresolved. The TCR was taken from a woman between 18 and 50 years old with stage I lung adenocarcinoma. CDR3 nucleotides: TGTGCCAGCAGCCAGTGGGGACAAGAGACCCAGTACTTC. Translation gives CASSQWGQETQYF.